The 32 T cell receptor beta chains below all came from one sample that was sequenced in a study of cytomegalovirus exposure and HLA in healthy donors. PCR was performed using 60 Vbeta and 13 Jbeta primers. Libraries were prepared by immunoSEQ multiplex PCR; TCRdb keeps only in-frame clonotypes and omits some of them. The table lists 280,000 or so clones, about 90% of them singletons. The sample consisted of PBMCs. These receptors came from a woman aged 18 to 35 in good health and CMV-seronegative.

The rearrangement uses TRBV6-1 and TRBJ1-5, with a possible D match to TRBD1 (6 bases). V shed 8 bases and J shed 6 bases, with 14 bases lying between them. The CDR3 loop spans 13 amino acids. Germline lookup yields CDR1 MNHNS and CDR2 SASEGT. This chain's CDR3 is CASRDTGIQPQHF. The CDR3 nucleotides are TGTGCCAGCCGGGACACCGGGATTCAGCCCCAGCATTTT.

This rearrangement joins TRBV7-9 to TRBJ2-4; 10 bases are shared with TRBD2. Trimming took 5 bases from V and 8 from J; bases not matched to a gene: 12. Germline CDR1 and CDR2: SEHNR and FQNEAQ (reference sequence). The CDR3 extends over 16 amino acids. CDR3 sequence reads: CASSQISGGIRDIQYF. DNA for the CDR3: TGTGCCAGCAGCCAGATTAGCGGGGGGATTCGAGACATTCAGTACTTC.

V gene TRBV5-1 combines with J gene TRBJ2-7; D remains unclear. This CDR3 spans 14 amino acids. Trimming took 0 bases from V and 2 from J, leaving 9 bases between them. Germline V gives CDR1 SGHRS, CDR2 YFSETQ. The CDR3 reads CASSLVATAYEQYF. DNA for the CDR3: TGCGCCAGCAGCTTGGTGGCCACAGCCTACGAGCAGTACTTC.

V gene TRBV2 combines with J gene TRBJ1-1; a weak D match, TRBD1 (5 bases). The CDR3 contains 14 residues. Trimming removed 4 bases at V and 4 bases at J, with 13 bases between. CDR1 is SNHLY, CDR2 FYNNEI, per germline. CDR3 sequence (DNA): TGTGCCAGCAGTGTCAGGGAGGGTGGCACTGAAGCTTTCTTT. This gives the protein CASSVREGGTEAFF.

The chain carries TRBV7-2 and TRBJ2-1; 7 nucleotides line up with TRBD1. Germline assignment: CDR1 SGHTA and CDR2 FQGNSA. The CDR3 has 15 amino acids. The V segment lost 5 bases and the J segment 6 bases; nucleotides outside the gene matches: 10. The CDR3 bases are TGTGCCAGCAGCACTAGGGACAGAATTCCCAATGAGCAGTTCTTC. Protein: CASSTRDRIPNEQFF.

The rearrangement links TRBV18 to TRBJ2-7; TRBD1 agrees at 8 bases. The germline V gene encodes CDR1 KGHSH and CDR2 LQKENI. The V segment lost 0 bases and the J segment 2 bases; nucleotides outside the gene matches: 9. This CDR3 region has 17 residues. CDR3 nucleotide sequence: TGTGCCAGCTCACCACCGCGGGGACAGGATAGTCCCTACGAGCAGTACTTC. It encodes CASSPPRGQDSPYEQYF.

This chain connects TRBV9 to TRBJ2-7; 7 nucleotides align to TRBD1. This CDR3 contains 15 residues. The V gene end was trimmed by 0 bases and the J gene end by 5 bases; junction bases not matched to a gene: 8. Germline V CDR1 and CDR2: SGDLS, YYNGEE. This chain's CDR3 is CASSVEDRESDEQYF. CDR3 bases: TGTGCCAGCAGCGTAGAAGACAGGGAATCTGACGAGCAGTACTTC.

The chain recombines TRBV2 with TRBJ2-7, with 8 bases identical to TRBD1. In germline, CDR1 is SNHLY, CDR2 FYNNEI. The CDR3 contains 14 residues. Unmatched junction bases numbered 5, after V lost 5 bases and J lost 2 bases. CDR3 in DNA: TGTGCCAGCAGTCCACAGGGGGGAACCTACGAGCAGTACTTC. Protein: CASSPQGGTYEQYF.

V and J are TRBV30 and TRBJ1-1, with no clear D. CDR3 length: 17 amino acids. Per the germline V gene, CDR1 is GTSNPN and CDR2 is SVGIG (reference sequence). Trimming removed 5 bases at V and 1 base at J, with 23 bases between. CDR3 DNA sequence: TGTGCCTGGCTACCCACTCGGGGATGGACTAGGAACACTGAAGCTTTCTTT. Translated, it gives CAWLPTRGWTRNTEAFF. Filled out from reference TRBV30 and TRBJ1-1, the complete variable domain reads SQTIHQWPATLVQPVGSPLSLECTVEGTSNPNLYWYRQAAGRGLQLLFYSVGIGQISSEVPQNLSASRPQDRQFILSSKKLLLSDSGFYLCAWLPTRGWTRNTEAFFGQGTRLTVV.

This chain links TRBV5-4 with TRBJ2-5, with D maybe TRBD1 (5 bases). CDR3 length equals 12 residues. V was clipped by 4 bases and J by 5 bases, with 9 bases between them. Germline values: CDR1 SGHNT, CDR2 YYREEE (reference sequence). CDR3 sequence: CASSPQGETQYF. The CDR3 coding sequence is TGTGCCAGCAGCCCTCAGGGTGAGACCCAGTACTTC.

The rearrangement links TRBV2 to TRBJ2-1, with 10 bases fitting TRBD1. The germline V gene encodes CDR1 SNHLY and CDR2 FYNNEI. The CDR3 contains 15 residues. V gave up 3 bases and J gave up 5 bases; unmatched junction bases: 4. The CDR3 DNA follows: TGTGCCAGCAGTGACCGGGACAGGGGACACAATGAGCAGTTCTTC. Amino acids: CASSDRDRGHNEQFF.

The chain's CDR3 is CASSQDLGGTDTQYF. Here the CDR3 DNA reads TGTGCCAGCAGCCAAGATCTCGGGGGAACAGATACGCAGTATTTT. This chain connects TRBV4-2 to TRBJ2-3, with D possibly being TRBD2 (6 bases). Germline V gene data show CDR1 as LGHNA and CDR2 as YNFKEQ. CDR3 length: 15 residues. V lost 0 bases and J lost 3, with 10 bases in between.

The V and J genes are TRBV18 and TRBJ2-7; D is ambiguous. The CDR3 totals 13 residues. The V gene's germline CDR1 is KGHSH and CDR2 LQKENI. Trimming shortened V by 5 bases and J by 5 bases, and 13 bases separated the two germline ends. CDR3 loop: CASSVILFDEQYF. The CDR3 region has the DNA TGTGCCAGCTCAGTTATCCTATTCGACGAGCAGTACTTC.

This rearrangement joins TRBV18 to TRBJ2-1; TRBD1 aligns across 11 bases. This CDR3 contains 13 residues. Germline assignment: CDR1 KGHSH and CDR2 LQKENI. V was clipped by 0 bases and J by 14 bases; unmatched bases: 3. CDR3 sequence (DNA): TGTGCCAGCTCACCACCGGGACAGGGGGAAAAGTTCTTC. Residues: CASSPPGQGEKFF. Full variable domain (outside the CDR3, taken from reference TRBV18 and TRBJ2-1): NAGVMQNPRHLVRRRGQEARLRCSPMKGHSHVYWYRQLPEEGLKFMVYLQKENIIDESGMPKERFSAEFPKEGPSILRIQQVVRGDSAAYFCASSPPGQGEKFFGPGTRLTVL.

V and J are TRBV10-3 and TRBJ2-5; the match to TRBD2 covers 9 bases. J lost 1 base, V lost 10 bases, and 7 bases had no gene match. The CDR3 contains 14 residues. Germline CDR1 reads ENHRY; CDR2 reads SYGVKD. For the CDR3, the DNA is TGTGCCACCGCCGGGACTAGCAGCCAAGAGACCCAGTACTTC. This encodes CATAGTSSQETQYF.

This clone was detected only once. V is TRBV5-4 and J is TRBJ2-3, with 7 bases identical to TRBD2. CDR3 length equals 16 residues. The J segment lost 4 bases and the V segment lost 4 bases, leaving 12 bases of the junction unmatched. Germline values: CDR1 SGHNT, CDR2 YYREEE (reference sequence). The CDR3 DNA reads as TGTGCCAGCAGCAGGAGCGGGGTCCCCCCCCCAGATACGCAGTATTTT. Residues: CASSRSGVPPPDTQYF. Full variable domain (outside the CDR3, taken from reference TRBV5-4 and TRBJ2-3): ETGVTQSPTHLIKTRGQQVTLRCSSQSGHNTVSWYQQALGQGPQFIFQYYREEENGRGNFPPRFSGLQFPNYSSELNVNALELDDSALYLCASSRSGVPPPDTQYFGPGTRLTVL.

The CDR3 DNA reads as TGTGCCAGCAGTGATCCGTCGCCTAGCGGGGGGGCATGGGATACGCAGTATTTT. As protein: CASSDPSPSGGAWDTQYF. V is TRBV2 and J is TRBJ2-3; 12 nucleotides align to TRBD2. V dropped 3 bases and J dropped 6; count of bases not matched to a gene: 13. The CDR3 length is 18 residues. Germline V gene sequence: CDR1 SNHLY, CDR2 FYNNEI.

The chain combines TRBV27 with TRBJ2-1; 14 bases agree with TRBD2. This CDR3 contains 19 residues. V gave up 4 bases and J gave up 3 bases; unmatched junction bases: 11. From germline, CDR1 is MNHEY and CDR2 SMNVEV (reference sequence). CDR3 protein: CASSSGLAGGPLDYNEQFF. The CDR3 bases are TGTGCCAGCAGTTCCGGACTAGCGGGGGGACCCTTGGACTACAATGAGCAGTTCTTC.

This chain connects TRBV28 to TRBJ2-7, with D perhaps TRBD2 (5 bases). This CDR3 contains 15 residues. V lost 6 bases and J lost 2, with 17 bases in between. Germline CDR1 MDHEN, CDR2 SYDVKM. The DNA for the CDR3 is TGTGCCAGCAGACCCCCCGCCGGGAAAACCTACGAGCAGTACTTC. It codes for CASRPPAGKTYEQYF.

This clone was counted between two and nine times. The chain's CDR3 is CATSRATGGVNYGYTF. CDR3 nucleotides: TGTGCCACCAGCAGAGCGACAGGGGGCGTTAACTATGGCTACACCTTC. The chain has TRBV15 and TRBJ1-2; the match to TRBD1 covers 10 bases. There are 16 residues in the CDR3. The V segment lost 1 base and the J segment 1 base; nucleotides outside the gene matches: 3. Looked up from germline, CDR1 is LNHNV and CDR2 is YYDKDF (reference sequence).

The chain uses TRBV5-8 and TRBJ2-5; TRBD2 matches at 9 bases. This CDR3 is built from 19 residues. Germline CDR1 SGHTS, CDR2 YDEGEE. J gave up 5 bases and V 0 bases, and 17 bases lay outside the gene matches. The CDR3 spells CASSLEIVWRGGAGETQYF. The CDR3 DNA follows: TGTGCCAGCAGCTTGGAAATAGTGTGGCGCGGGGGGGCCGGCGAGACCCAGTACTTC.

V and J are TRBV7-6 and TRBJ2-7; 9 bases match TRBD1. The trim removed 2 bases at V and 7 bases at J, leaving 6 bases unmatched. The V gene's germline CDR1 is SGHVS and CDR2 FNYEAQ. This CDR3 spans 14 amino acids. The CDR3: CASSLRTGVDEQYF. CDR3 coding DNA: TGTGCCAGCAGCTTAAGGACAGGGGTTGATGAGCAGTACTTC.

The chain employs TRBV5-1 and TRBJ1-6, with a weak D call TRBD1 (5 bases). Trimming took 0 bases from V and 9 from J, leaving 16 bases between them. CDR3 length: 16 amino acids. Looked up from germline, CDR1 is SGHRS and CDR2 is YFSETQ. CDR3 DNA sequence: TGCGCCAGCAGCTTGGCCCTTACAGGAAAAAGTTCACCCCTCCACTTT. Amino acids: CASSLALTGKSSPLHF.

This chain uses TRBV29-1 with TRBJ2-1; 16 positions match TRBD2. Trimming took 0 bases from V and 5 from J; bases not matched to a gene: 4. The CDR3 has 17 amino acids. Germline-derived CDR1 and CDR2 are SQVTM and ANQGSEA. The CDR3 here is CSVEEWGTSGGDNEQFF. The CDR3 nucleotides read TGCAGCGTTGAAGAGTGGGGGACTAGCGGGGGGGACAATGAGCAGTTCTTC.

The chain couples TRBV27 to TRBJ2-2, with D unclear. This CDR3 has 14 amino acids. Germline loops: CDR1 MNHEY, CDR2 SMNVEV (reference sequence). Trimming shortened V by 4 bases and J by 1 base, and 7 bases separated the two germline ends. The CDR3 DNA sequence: TGTGCCAGCAGTTCTCACGGGAACACCGGGGAGCTGTTTTTT. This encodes CASSSHGNTGELFF.

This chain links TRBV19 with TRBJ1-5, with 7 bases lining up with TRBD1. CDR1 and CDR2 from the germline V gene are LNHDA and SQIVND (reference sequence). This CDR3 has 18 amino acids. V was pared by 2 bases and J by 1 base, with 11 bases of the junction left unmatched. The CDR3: CASSIIGVTGRSNQPQHF. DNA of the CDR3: TGTGCCAGTAGTATAATAGGAGTGACAGGGCGCAGCAATCAGCCCCAGCATTTT.

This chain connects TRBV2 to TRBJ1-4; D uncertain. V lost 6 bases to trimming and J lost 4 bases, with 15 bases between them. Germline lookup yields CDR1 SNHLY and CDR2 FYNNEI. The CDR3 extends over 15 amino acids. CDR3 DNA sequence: TGTGCCAGCAGGGAAAGCGAACTCTATAATGAAAAACTGTTTTTT. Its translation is CASRESELYNEKLFF.

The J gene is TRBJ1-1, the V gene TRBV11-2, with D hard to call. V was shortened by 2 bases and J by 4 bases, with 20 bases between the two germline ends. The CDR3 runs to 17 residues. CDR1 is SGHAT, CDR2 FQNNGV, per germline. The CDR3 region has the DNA TGTGCCAGCAGCTTAAATTGGGCCGGGGTCCCGGGCACTGAAGCTTTCTTT. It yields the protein CASSLNWAGVPGTEAFF.

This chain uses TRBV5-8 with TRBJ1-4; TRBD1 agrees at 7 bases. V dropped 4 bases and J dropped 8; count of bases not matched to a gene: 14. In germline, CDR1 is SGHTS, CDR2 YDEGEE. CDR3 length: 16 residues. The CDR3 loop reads CASSDTGTVIPEKLFF. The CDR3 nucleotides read TGTGCCAGCAGCGACACCGGGACAGTTATACCCGAAAAACTGTTTTTT.

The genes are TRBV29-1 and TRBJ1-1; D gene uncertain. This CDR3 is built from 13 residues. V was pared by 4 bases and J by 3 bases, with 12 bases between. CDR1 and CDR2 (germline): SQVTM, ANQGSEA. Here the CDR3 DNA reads TGCAGCGTTGGGGTCGTCCGGGACACTGAAGCTTTCTTT. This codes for CSVGVVRDTEAFF. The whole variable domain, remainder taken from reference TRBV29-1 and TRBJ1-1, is SAVISQKPSRDICQRGTSLTIQCQVDSQVTMMFWYRQQPGQSLTLIATANQGSEATYESGFVIDKFPISRPNLTFSTLTVSNMSPEDSSIYLCSVGVVRDTEAFFGQGTRLTVV.

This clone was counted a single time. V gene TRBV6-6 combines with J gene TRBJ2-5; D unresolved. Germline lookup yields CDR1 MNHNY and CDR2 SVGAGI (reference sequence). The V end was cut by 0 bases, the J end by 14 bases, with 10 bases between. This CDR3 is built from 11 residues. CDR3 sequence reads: CASSYSTLTYF. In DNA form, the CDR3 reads TGTGCCAGCAGTTACTCAACCCTAACCTACTTC.

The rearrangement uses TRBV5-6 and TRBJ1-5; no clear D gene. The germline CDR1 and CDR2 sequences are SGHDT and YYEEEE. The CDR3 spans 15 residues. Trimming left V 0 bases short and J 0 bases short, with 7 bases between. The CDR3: CASSLGGVSNQPQHF. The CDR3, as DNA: TGTGCCAGCAGCTTGGGCGGCGTTAGCAATCAGCCCCAGCATTTT.